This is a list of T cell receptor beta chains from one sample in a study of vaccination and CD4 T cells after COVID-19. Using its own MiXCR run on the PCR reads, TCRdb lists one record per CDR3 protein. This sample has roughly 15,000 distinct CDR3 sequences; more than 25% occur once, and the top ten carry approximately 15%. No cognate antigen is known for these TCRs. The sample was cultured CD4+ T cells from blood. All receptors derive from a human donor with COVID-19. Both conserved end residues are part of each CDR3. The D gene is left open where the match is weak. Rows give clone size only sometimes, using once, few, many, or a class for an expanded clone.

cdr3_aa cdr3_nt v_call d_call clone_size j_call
CATSRENYGYTF TGTGCCACCAGTCGAGAGAACTATGGCTACACCTTC TRBV24-1 - - TRBJ1-2
CASSYREGYGYTF TGTGCCAGCAGTTACCGCGAAGGGTATGGCTACACCTTC TRBV6-5 - few TRBJ1-2
CSAREDRGSNSPLHF TGCAGTGCTAGAGAAGACAGGGGATCGAATTCACCCCTCCACTTT TRBV20-1 TRBD1 few TRBJ1-6
CASSYSSGAANYGYTF TGTGCCAGCAGTTACTCCTCAGGGGCAGCTAACTATGGCTACACCTTC TRBV6-5 - medium-sized TRBJ1-2
CASSSYREGNSPLHF TGTGCCAGCAGCTCCTACAGGGAGGGCAATTCACCCCTCCACTTT TRBV7-9 - few TRBJ1-6
CASSLSGGTKNIQCF TGTGCCAGCAGTTTATCGGGTGGGACCAAAAACATTCAGTGCTTC TRBV27 - - TRBJ2-4
CASNNYNGYTF TGTGCCAGCAACAATTACAATGGCTACACCTTC TRBV28 - few TRBJ1-2
CATSREGGDYGYTF TGTGCCACCAGCAGAGAGGGGGGCGACTATGGCTACACCTTC TRBV15 - - TRBJ1-2
CASGFTGGVYGYTF TGTGCCAGCGGTTTCACAGGGGGCGTATATGGCTACACCTTC TRBV7-2 TRBD1 few TRBJ1-2
CASSLGGGFSYEQYF TGTGCCAGCAGCTTGGGTGGAGGGTTTAGCTACGAGCAGTACTTC TRBV5-4 - - TRBJ2-7
CASSYELAGGLDTDTQYF TGTGCCAGCAGTTACGAGCTAGCGGGGGGGCTTGACACAGATACGCAGTATTTT TRBV6-2/TRBV6-3 TRBD2 - TRBJ2-3
CASSPTAGGSYEQYF TGTGCCAGCAGCCCGACGGCGGGGGGGAGCTACGAGCAGTACTTC TRBV5-4 TRBD2 - TRBJ2-7
CAFQGSVLIGSYGYTF TGTGCCTTCCAGGGGAGCGTCCTAATCGGGAGCTATGGCTACACCTTC TRBV30 - - TRBJ1-2
CASSSGTASEQYF TGTGCCAGCAGTTCCGGGACAGCCTCCGAGCAGTACTTC TRBV6-5 TRBD1 - TRBJ2-7
CAWNSGKNTGELFF TGTGCCTGGAATTCAGGGAAGAACACCGGGGAGCTGTTTTTT TRBV30 - - TRBJ2-2
CASVADVNTEAFF TGTGCCAGCGTGGCGGACGTGAACACTGAAGCTTTCTTT TRBV6-1 - few TRBJ1-1
CATRGSVATGELFF TGTGCCACCAGAGGGTCAGTTGCCACCGGGGAGCTGTTTTTT TRBV24-1 - - TRBJ2-2
CSARDRSGKNEQFF TGCAGTGCTAGAGATAGGAGCGGGAAGAATGAGCAGTTCTTC TRBV20-1 TRBD2 - TRBJ2-1
CASSQALGEKETQYF TGTGCCAGCAGCCAAGCGTTAGGGGAGAAAGAGACCCAGTACTTC TRBV14 - few TRBJ2-5
CASSIVGIQPQHF TGTGCCAGTAGTATAGTCGGGATTCAGCCCCAGCATTTT TRBV19 - few TRBJ1-5
CASSLRGLAGGRRTDTQYF TGTGCCAGCAGCCTCCGGGGTCTAGCGGGGGGGCGGCGTACAGATACGCAGTATTTT TRBV7-3 TRBD2 few TRBJ2-3
CASSQDHHPSGELFF TGCGCCAGCAGCCAAGATCACCACCCCAGCGGGGAGCTGTTTTTT TRBV4-3 - few TRBJ2-2